The clone carrying this T cell receptor (beta chain) was detected a few times. The antigen remains unidentified. This sample was included in a study of T cell repertoires in aging, cancer and after chemotherapy. The overall study: Donors were grouped into six age bands spanning 30 or younger through 70 or older. Findings and limits, study-wide: Age-matched healthy donors had significantly more diverse, less clonal blood TCR repertoires than untreated cancer patients.

Peripheral blood genomic DNA, not sorted cells or RNA, was the template. The CDR3 contains 14 residues. The junction had 5 bases not matched to a gene; V was cut back by 4 bases and J by 0 bases. CDR1 is SQVTM and CDR2 is ANQGSEA in the germline V gene. A mixed TRB-A/B primer pool amplified rearranged TRB by multiplex touch-down PCR. TCRdb called the multiplex PCR reads again in MiXCR, with one record for every CDR3 protein. The sample lists more than 15,000 distinct CDR3 sequences; 50% were seen once. Material: blood. The TCR originated in a human donor in good health. This chain uses TRBV29-1 with TRBJ2-5, with 7 bases lining up with TRBD2. CDR3 nucleotide sequence: TGCAGCGTTGGGGGGGGGGGTTACCAAGAGACCCAGTACTTC. Translated: CSVGGGGYQETQYF.